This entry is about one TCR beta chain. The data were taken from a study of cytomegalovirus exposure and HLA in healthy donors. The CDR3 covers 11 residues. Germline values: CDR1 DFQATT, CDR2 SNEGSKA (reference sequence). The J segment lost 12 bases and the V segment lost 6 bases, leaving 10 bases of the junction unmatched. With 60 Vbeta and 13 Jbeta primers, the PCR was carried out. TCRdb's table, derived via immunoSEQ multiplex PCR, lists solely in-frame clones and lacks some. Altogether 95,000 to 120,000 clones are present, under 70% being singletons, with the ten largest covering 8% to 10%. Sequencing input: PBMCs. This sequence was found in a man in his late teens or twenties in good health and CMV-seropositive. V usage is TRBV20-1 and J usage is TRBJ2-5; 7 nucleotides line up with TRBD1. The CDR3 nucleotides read TGCAGTGCCATCGCCCTGACAGGGAAGTACTTC. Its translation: CSAIALTGKYF.